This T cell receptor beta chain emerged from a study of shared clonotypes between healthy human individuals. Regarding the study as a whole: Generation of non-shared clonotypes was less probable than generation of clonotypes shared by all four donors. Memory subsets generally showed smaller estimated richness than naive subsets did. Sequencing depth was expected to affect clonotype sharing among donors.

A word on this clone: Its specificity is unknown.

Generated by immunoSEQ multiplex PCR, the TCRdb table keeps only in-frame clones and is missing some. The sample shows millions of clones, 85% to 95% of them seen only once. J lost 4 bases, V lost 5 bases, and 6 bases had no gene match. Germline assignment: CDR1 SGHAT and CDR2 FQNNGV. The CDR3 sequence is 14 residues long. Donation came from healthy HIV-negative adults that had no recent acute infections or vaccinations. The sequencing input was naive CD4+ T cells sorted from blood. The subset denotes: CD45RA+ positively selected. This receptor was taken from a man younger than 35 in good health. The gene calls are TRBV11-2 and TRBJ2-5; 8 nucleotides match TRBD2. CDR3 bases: TGTGCCAGCAGCCCAGGGCGGGGGGCAGAGACCCAGTACTTC. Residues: CASSPGRGAETQYF. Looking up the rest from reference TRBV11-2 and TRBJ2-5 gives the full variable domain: EAGVAQSPRYKIIEKRQSVAFWCNPISGHATLYWYQQILGQGPKLLIQFQNNGVVDDSQLPKDRFSAERLKGVDSTLKIQPAKLEDSAVYLCASSPGRGAETQYFGPGTRLLVL.